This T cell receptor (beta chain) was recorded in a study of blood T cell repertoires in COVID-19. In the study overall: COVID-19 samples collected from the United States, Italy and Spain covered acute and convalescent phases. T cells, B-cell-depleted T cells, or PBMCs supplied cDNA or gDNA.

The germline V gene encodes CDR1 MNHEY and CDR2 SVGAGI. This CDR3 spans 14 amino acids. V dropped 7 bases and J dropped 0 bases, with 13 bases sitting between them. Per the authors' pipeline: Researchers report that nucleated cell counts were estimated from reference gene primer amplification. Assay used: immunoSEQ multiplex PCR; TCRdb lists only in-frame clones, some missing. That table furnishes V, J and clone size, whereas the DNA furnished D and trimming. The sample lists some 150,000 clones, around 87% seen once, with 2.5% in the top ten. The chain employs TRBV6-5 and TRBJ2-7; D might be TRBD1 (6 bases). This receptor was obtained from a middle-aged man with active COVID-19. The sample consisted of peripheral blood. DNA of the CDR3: TGTGCCAGCAAACAGACAGGTATCTCCTACGAGCAGTACTTC. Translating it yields CASKQTGISYEQYF.